The 8 T cell receptor beta chains listed next were all sequenced from one sample in a study of blood T cells in healthy people across ages. PCR was performed a second time for about 7 to 11 cycles using a sample-barcoded 5' primer and a J-beta primer mix. TCRdb re-called the 5' RACE reads through MiXCR, storing one row per CDR3 protein. The sample comprises more than 1.4 million distinct CDR3 sequences, 42% of which are singletons, and 7.9% rests with the top ten. The sequenced sample was blood. The receptors stem from a woman aged 18 to 35 in good health.

The gene calls are TRBV6-5 and TRBJ2-3, with TRBD2 matching 12 bases. Germline assignment: CDR1 MNHEY and CDR2 SVGAGI. This CDR3 comprises 16 residues. The V gene end was trimmed by 4 bases and the J gene end by 4 bases; junction bases not matched to a gene: 6. The CDR3 here is CASSSPSGRAADTQYF. CDR3 sequence (DNA): TGTGCCAGCAGTTCTCCTAGCGGGAGGGCCGCAGATACGCAGTATTTT.

The chain couples TRBV10-2 to TRBJ2-5; D perhaps matches TRBD2 (5 bases). The DNA matches TRBJ2-4 better at its end, which makes the J call doubtful. The CDR3 totals 14 residues. Looked up from germline, CDR1 is WSHSY and CDR2 is SAAADI. The chain's CDR3 is CASSSTGSGNIQYF. The CDR3 DNA sequence: TGCGCCAGCAGTTCAACGGGGTCGGGAAACATTCAGTACTTC.

This clonotype was seen at least ten times. The chain combines TRBV29-1 with TRBJ1-2, with TRBD1 matching over 7 bases. Trimming at V came to 4 bases and at J to 1 base, leaving 6 bases not matched to a gene. CDR1 SQVTM and CDR2 ANQGSEA come from the germline V gene. CDR3 length equals 14 residues. The chain's CDR3 is CSVGGQDLNYGYTF. The DNA of the CDR3 is TGCAGCGTTGGTGGACAGGATCTTAACTATGGCTACACCTTC. The complete variable domain, with remaining parts taken from reference TRBV29-1 and TRBJ1-2, reads SAVISQKPSRDICQRGTSLTIQCQVDSQVTMMFWYRQQPGQSLTLIATANQGSEATYESGFVIDKFPISRPNLTFSTLTVSNMSPEDSSIYLCSVGGQDLNYGYTFGSGTRLTVV.

The chain joins TRBV12-3 or TRBV12-4 to TRBJ1-5; TRBD1 aligns across 7 bases. The CDR3 is made up of 14 amino acids. Unmatched junction bases numbered 5, after V lost 3 bases and J lost 6 bases. CDR3 sequence: CASSLRQGFQPQHF. In DNA form, the CDR3 reads TGTGCCAGCAGTTTGAGACAGGGATTTCAGCCCCAGCATTTT.

Only a few counts were recorded for this clonotype. Germline and junction disagree at one end, which may indicate a read error. This sequence joins TRBV13 and TRBJ2-5; 8 nucleotides match TRBD1. Germline V gene sequence: CDR1 PRHDT, CDR2 FYEKMQ (reference sequence). The CDR3 runs 17 residues. The CDR3 loop is CASSFRFGQGIQETQYF. The CDR3 region has the DNA TGTGCCAGTAGCTTCCGATTCGGACAGGGAATTCAAGAGACCCAGTACTTC.

This chain uses TRBV27 with TRBJ2-5; D possibly corresponds to TRBD1 (6 bases). The germline V gene has CDR1 MNHEY and CDR2 SMNVEV (reference sequence). The CDR3 totals 14 residues. V was clipped by 6 bases and J by 2 bases, with 13 bases between them. The CDR3 DNA reads TGTGCCAGCAGCCCCACACAGGGACAAGAGACCCAGTACTTC. This sequence encodes CASSPTQGQETQYF.

V and J are TRBV20-1 and TRBJ1-2; no clear D gene. Germline V lookup: CDR1 DFQATT, CDR2 SNEGSKA (reference sequence). The CDR3 totals 17 residues. V was pared by 0 bases and J by 0 bases, with 17 bases between. The CDR3 DNA is TGCAGTGCTAGAGAAATGAGCGTCGACCCAGCTAACTATGGCTACACCTTC. Its translation: CSAREMSVDPANYGYTF.

Only a few counts were recorded for this clonotype. The rearrangement links TRBV6-6 to TRBJ1-5; 8 bases agree with TRBD1. The CDR3 spans 13 residues. Germline-derived CDR1 and CDR2 are MNHNY and SVGAGI (reference sequence). V trimming: 7 bases; J trimming: 13 bases; junction bases outside the gene matches: 12. The DNA for the CDR3 is TGTGCCAGCACCACACTACCGACAGGGGTTCAGCATTTT. It is translated as CASTTLPTGVQHF.